This entry is about one T cell receptor beta chain. Survey-level immunoSEQ sequencing profiled the TCR beta repertoire. Repertoires were generated with immunoSEQ multiplex PCR, while TCRdb's copy carries only in-frame clones and drops some. Of about 68,000 clones detected, roughly 95% appear once; the ten largest clones hold roughly 4.2%. The CDR3 runs 12 residues. Trimming took off 7 bases at V and 1 base at J, with 8 bases between the two ends. Per the germline V gene, CDR1 is MNHEY and CDR2 is SVGAGI. The chain links TRBV6-5 to TRBJ2-7; D gene uncertain. This TCR derives from a man aged 40-50 years with rheumatoid arthritis. The source material was PBMCs. Here the CDR3 DNA reads TGTGCCAGCACAAGCGTATCCTACGAGCAGTACTTC. This codes for CASTSVSYEQYF.